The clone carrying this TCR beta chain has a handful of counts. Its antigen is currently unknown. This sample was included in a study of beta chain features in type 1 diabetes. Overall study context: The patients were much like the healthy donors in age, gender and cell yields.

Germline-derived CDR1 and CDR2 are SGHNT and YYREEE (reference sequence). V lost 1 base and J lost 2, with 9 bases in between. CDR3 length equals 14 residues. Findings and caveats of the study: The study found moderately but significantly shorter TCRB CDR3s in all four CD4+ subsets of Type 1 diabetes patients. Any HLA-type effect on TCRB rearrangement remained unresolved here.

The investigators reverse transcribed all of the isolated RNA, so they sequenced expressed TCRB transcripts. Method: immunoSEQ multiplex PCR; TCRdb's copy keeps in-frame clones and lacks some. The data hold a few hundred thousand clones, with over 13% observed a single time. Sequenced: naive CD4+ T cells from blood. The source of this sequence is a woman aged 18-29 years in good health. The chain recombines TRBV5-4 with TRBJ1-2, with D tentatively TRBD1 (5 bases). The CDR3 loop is CASSLIQGNYGYTF. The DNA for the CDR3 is TGTGCCAGCAGCTTGATCCAGGGAAACTATGGCTACACCTTC.